One and the same sample provided the 6 T cell receptor beta chains below, sequenced in a study of T cells in Graves' hyperthyroidism and ophthalmopathy. Amplification targeted TCR beta CDR3 regions from RNA transcripts. The HTBI primer set served for first-round RT-PCR of the TCR CDR3. Each CDR3 protein gets one entry after TCRdb re-called the multiplex PCR reads with MiXCR. The table includes a few hundred thousand distinct CDR3 sequences, 15% to 20% detected once. Sequencing was done on a sample of blood. The receptors originated from a middle-aged woman with Graves' ophthalmopathy.

This clonotype has ten or more counts. J is TRBJ2-1 and V is TRBV18; weak D call: TRBD2 (5 bases). Trimming stripped 1 base from V and 6 bases from J, with 10 bases between. The CDR3 loop spans 14 amino acids. From germline, CDR1 is KGHSH and CDR2 LQKENI. CDR3 DNA sequence: TGTGCCAGCTCACCACGTGTAGCGACCAATGAGCAGTTCTTC. Translation gives CASSPRVATNEQFF.

This clonotype was counted at least ten times. The chain employs TRBV6-1 and TRBJ2-3; 7 bases agree with TRBD1. The CDR3 spans 14 residues. The ends lost 6 bases at V and 1 base at J; junction bases unmatched: 4. Germline V gene lookup returns CDR1 MNHNS and CDR2 SASEGT. CDR3 region: CASRFGQGTDTQYF. The CDR3 DNA follows: TGTGCCAGCAGGTTCGGACAGGGCACAGATACGCAGTATTTT.

The chain combines TRBV19 with TRBJ1-5; D not certain. Germline V gene lookup returns CDR1 LNHDA and CDR2 SQIVND (reference sequence). The CDR3 covers 11 residues. V lost 7 bases and J lost 12, with 13 bases in between. The CDR3 loop reads CASKDGWDQHF. The CDR3 nucleotides read TGTGCCAGTAAGGACGGCTGGGACCAGCATTTT.

This chain links TRBV12-3 or TRBV12-4 with TRBJ1-6; the D is unclear. The V end lost 3 bases, the J end lost 7 bases, and 10 bases lay between the germline ends. This CDR3 comprises 14 residues. The CDR3 bases are TGTGCCAGCAGTTTGGGGAGTACGAATTCACCCCTCCACTTT. This codes for CASSLGSTNSPLHF.

In its sample, this clonotype was seen many times. The CDR3 here is CASSEWGSGGVETQYF. DNA of the CDR3: TGTGCCAGCAGTGAATGGGGTAGCGGGGGGGTCGAGACCCAGTACTTC. The chain employs TRBV2 and TRBJ2-5; 11 bases align to TRBD2. V shed 2 bases, J shed 5 bases, and the junction held 7 bases outside the gene matches. CDR1 is SNHLY and CDR2 is FYNNEI in the germline V gene. The CDR3 runs 16 residues.

The chain links TRBV5-1 to TRBJ1-1; D gene uncertain. Germline CDR1 is SGHRS and CDR2 is YFSETQ. The CDR3 has 13 amino acids. V was shortened by 5 bases and J by 4 bases, with 12 bases between the two germline ends. The CDR3 nucleotides are TGCGCCAGCAGAAAGGGAGTTGGCACTGAAGCTTTCTTT. The encoded protein is CASRKGVGTEAFF.